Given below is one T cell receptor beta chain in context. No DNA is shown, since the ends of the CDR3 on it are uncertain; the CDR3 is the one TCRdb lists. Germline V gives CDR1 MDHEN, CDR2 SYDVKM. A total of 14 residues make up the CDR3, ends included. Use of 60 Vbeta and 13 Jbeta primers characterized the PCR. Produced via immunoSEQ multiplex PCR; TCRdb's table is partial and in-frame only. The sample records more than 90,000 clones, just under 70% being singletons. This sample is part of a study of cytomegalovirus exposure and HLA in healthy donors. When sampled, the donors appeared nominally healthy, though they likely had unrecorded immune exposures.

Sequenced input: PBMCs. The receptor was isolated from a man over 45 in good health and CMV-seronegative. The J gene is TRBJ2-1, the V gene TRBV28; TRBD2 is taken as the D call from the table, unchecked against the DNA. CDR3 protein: CASSFSVGGGTTFF.